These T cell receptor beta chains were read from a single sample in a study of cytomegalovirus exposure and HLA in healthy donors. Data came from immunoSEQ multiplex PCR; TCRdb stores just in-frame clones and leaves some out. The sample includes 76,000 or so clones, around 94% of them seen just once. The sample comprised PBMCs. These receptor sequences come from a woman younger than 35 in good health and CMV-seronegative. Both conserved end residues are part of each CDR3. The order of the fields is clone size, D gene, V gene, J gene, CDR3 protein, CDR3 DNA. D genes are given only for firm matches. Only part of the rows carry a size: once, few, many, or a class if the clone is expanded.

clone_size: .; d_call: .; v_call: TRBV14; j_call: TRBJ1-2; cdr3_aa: CASSQKRDNNYGYTF; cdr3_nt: TGTGCCAGCAGCCAAAAGCGGGACAATAACTATGGCTACACCTTC
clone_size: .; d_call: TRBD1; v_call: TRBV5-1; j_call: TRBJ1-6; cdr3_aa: CASSNRGQGRSPLHF; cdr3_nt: TGCGCCAGCAGCAACAGGGGACAGGGTCGCTCACCCCTCCACTTT
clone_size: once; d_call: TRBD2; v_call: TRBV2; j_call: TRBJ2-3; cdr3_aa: CASSLLLAGERVF; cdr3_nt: TGTGCCAGCAGCCTCTTACTAGCGGGGGAAAGGGTTTTT
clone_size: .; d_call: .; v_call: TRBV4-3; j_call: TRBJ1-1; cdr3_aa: CASSEARLLNTEAFF; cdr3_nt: TGCGCCAGCAGCGAAGCTAGGCTACTGAACACTGAAGCTTTCTTT
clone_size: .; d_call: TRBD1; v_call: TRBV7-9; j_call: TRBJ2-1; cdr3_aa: CASSRTGTGGRDEQFF; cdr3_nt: TGTGCCAGCAGCCGAACCGGGACAGGGGGCCGGGATGAGCAGTTCTTC
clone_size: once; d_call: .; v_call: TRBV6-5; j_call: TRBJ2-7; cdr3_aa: CASSKPPDTSSEQYF; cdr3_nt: TGTGCCAGCAGCAAACCCCCGGACACCTCCTCCGAGCAGTACTTC
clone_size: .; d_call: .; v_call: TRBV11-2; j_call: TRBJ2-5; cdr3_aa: CASSLGNQETQYF; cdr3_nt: TGTGCCAGCAGTCTCGGGAACCAAGAGACCCAGTACTTC
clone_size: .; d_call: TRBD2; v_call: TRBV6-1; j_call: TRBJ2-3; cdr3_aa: CASSAGTSGRAGTQYF; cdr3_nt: TGTGCCAGCAGTGCTGGGACTAGCGGGAGGGCGGGTACGCAGTATTTT
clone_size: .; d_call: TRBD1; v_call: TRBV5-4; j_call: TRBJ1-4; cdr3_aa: CASSFRDRGPATNEKLFF; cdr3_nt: TGTGCCAGCAGCTTCCGGGACAGGGGGCCGGCAACTAATGAAAAACTGTTTTTT
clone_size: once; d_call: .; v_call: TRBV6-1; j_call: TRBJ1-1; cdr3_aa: CASSRSRGNTEAFF; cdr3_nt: TGTGCCAGCAGTAGAAGCAGGGGGAACACTGAAGCTTTCTTT
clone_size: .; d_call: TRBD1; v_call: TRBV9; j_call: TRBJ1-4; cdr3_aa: CASSVGGTQGGEKLFF; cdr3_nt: TGTGCCAGCAGCGTAGGAGGGACTCAGGGGGGTGAAAAACTGTTTTTT
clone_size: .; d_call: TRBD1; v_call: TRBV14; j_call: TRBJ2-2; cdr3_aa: CASSIQGPGELFF; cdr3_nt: TGTGCCAGCAGCATACAGGGGCCCGGGGAGCTGTTTTTT
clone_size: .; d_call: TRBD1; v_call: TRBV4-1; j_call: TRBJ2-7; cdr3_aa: CASSQDSGGYEQYF; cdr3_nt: TGCGCCAGCAGCCAAGATTCAGGGGGCTACGAGCAGTACTTC
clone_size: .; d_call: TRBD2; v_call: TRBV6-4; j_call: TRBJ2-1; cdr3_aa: CASSDGLAGAGEQFF; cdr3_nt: TGTGCCAGCAGTGACGGCCTAGCGGGGGCGGGTGAGCAGTTCTTC
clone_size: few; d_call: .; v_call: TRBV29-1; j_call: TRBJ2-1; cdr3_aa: CSVGSGSDHNEQFF; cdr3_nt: TGCAGCGTTGGGTCCGGGAGCGACCACAATGAGCAGTTCTTC
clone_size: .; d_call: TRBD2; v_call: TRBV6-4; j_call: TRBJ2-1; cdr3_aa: CASSEASGRGYNEQFF; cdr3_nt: TGTGCCAGCAGTGAGGCTAGCGGGAGAGGATACAATGAGCAGTTCTTC
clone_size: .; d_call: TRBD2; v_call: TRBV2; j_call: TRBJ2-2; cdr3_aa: CASDGDRGTSGINTGELFF; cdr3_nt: TGTGCCAGCGATGGGGACAGGGGGACTAGCGGGATAAATACCGGGGAGCTGTTTTTT
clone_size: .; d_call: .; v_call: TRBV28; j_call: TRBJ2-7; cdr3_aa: CASTAGDLYEQYF; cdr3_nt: TGTGCCAGCACGGCAGGTGATCTCTACGAGCAGTACTTC
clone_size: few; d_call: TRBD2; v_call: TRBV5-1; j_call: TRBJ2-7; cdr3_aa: CASSWAGTSVSYEQYF; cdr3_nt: TGCGCCAGCAGCTGGGCAGGGACTAGCGTGTCCTACGAGCAGTACTTC
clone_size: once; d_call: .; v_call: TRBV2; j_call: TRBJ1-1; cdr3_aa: CASSRTVSVPTEAFF; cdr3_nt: TGTGCCAGCTCCCGGACAGTCTCAGTGCCCACTGAAGCTTTCTTT
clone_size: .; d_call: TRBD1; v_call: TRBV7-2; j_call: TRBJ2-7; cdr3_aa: CASSRDRSYEQYF; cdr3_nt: TGTGCCAGCAGCCGGGACAGGTCCTACGAGCAGTACTTC
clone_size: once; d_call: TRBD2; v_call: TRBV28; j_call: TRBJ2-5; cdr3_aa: CASVGLAGGSPETQYF; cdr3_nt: TGTGCCAGCGTTGGACTAGCGGGAGGGTCCCCGGAGACCCAGTACTTC
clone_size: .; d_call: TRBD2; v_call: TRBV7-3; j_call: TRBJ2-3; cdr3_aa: CASSQGLAADTQYF; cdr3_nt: TGTGCCAGCAGCCAAGGACTAGCAGCAGATACGCAGTATTTT
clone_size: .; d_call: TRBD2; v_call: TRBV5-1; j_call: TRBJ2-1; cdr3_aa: CASTIGTSGNGEQFF; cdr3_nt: TGCGCCAGCACTATAGGGACTAGCGGCAACGGTGAGCAGTTCTTC
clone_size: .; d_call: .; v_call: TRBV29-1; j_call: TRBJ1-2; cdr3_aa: CSVEVPISYGYTF; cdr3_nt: TGCAGCGTTGAAGTCCCGATCAGCTATGGCTACACCTTC
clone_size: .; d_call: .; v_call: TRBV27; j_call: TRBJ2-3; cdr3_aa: CASSLPFGPDTQYF; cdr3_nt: TGTGCCAGCAGTTTACCGTTTGGGCCAGATACGCAGTATTTT
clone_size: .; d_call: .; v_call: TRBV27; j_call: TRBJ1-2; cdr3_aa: CASSDSPNYGYTF; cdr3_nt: TGTGCCAGCAGTGACAGCCCTAACTATGGCTACACCTTC
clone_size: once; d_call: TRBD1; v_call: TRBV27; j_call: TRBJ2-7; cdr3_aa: CASSFRDRANEQYF; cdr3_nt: TGTGCCAGCAGTTTTAGGGACAGGGCAAACGAGCAGTACTTC
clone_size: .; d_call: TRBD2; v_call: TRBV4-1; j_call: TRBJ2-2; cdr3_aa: CASSQVLAGGRNTGELFF; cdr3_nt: TGCGCCAGCAGCCAAGTTCTAGCGGGGGGGCGAAACACCGGGGAGCTGTTTTTT
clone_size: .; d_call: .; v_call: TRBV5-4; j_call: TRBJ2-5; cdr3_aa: CASSLAEGQETQYF; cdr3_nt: TGTGCCAGCAGCTTGGCCGAGGGCCAAGAGACCCAGTACTTC
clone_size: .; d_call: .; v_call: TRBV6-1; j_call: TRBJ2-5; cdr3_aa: CASSVKESGTQYF; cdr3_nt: TGTGCCAGCAGCGTAAAAGAGTCGGGGACCCAGTACTTC
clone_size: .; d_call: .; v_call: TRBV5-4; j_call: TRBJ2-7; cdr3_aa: CASSLLNSYEQYF; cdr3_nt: TGTGCCAGCAGCTTGTTGAACAGCTACGAGCAGTACTTC
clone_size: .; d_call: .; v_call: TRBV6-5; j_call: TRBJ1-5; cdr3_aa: CASTNGQGGEPQHF; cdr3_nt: TGTGCCAGCACCAACGGTCAGGGAGGCGAGCCCCAGCATTTT
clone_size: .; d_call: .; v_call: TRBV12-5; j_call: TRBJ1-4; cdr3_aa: CASGLGRGEKLFF; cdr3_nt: TGTGCTAGTGGTTTGGGACGAGGGGAAAAACTGTTTTTT
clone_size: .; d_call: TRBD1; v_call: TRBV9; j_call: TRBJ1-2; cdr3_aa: CASSVAPGQGRLANYGYTF; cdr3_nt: TGTGCCAGCAGCGTAGCCCCTGGACAGGGACGATTGGCTAACTATGGCTACACCTTC
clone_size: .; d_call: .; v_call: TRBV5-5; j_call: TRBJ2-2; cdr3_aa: CASNPTTAYANTGELFF; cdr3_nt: TGTGCCAGCAACCCCACGACAGCATATGCGAACACCGGGGAGCTGTTTTTT
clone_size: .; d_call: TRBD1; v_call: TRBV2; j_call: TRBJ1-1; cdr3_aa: CASRESGTARRAFF; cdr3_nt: TGTGCCAGCAGGGAAAGTGGGACAGCGAGGAGGGCTTTCTTT